The entry below gives a single TCR beta chain sequence along with its context. Other nucleotide sequences from this sample produce the same CDR3. Some clones are missing from TCRdb's copy, which holds only in-frame ones; the method was immunoSEQ multiplex PCR. The data contain 150,000 to 200,000 clones, around nine tenths of them singletons. These data come from a study of control samples from healthy donors and cancer patients. This CDR3 is 15 amino acids long. The ends were cut back, 6 bases at V and 0 bases at J, with 9 bases in the middle. Germline assignment: CDR1 MDHEN and CDR2 SYDVKM. The TCR was taken from a young man in good health. The chain employs TRBV28 and TRBJ2-6, with unresolved D. Sequences were obtained from blood. The CDR3 DNA follows: TGTGCCAGCAGCTCCTTTAACTCTGGGGCCAACGTCCTGACTTTC. Translated: CASSSFNSGANVLTF. Supplemented by reference TRBV28 and TRBJ2-6, the full variable domain reads DVKVTQSSRYLVKRTGEKVFLECVQDMDHENMFWYRQDPGLGLRLIYFSYDVKMKEKGDIPEGYSVSREKKERFSLILESASTNQTSMYLCASSSFNSGANVLTFGAGSRLTVL.